This TCR beta chain was found in a study of multiple sclerosis patients with progressive multifocal leukoencephalopathy. Study observations and caveats: In most PML patients, TRB repertoires appeared less diverse by entropy.

Time point indicated: before natalizumab initiation. The length of the CDR3 is 13 residues. Germline lookup yields CDR1 ENHRY and CDR2 SYGVKD. Trimming shortened V by 6 bases and J by 5 bases, and 10 bases separated the two germline ends. For this clone: The antigen remains undetermined.

Sequencing was performed with immunoSEQ multiplex PCR; in TCRdb, only in-frame clones are kept and a portion is missing. The sample yields 25,000 to 35,000 clones, approximately 90% seen once. The TCR originated in a human donor with multiple sclerosis. The rearrangement uses TRBV10-3 and TRBJ1-4; no reliable D call. The sample consisted of PBMCs. CDR3 protein: CAISGPGNEKLFF. As DNA, the CDR3 is TGTGCCATCAGCGGGCCAGGAAATGAAAAACTGTTTTTT.